One and the same sample provided the 19 T cell receptor beta chains below, sequenced in a study of tissue T cells after allogeneic stem cell transplantation. The assay was immunoSEQ multiplex PCR, and TCRdb's table has in-frame clones only and misses some. The table includes 9,500 to 15,000 clones, approximately 70% detected once. Sequences were derived from tissue from the right colon, sampled at autopsy. The receptors were sampled from a woman aged 18-49 years with breast cancer.

Details on this clone: Within the sample, other DNA sequences also encode this same CDR3. The chain joins TRBV28 to TRBJ1-5; D is unresolved. Germline assignment: CDR1 MDHEN and CDR2 SYDVKM. V dropped 2 bases and J dropped 3 bases, with 8 bases sitting between them. The CDR3 loop spans 14 amino acids. The DNA for the CDR3 is TGTGCCAGCAGTTTAACGGGGTCCAATCAGCCCCAGCATTTT. This gives the protein CASSLTGSNQPQHF.

This clone appeared a single time. CDR3 sequence: CASRSPTTGNEQYF. The CDR3 DNA sequence: TGTGCCAGCAGGTCCCCCACGACAGGGAACGAGCAGTACTTC. The chain recombines TRBV28 with TRBJ2-7; 7 bases align to TRBD1. V trimming: 6 bases; J trimming: 5 bases; junction bases outside the gene matches: 10. The CDR3 spans 14 residues. CDR1 and CDR2 from the germline V gene are MDHEN and SYDVKM. The variable domain in full, with the rest retrieved from reference TRBV28 and TRBJ2-7, is DVKVTQSSRYLVKRTGEKVFLECVQDMDHENMFWYRQDPGLGLRLIYFSYDVKMKEKGDIPEGYSVSREKKERFSLILESASTNQTSMYLCASRSPTTGNEQYFGPGTRLTVT.

The gene calls are TRBV19 and TRBJ2-2; possibly TRBD1 or TRBD2 for D (5 bases each). This CDR3 has 16 amino acids. The germline V gene has CDR1 LNHDA and CDR2 SQIVND (reference sequence). V lost 6 bases and J 1 base, leaving 15 bases between the germline ends. This CDR3 reads CASRPRGEGNTGELFF. CDR3 DNA: TGTGCCAGTAGACCTCGAGGGGAAGGGAACACCGGGGAGCTGTTTTTT.

This clone was counted a few times. This chain joins TRBV5-1 and TRBJ2-7, with 7 bases matching TRBD1. The CDR3 sequence is 15 residues long. V shed 4 bases, J shed 5 bases, and the junction held 12 bases outside the gene matches. Looked up from germline, CDR1 is SGHRS and CDR2 is YFSETQ. The CDR3 DNA follows: TGCGCCAGCAGCCCTGAGGTAGACAGGGTGAACGAGCAGTACTTC. Its translation is CASSPEVDRVNEQYF.

V is TRBV6-4 and J is TRBJ2-2; 10 bases match TRBD2. The CDR3 runs 14 residues. Germline V CDR1 and CDR2: MRHNA, SNTAGT. V was clipped by 2 bases and J by 6 bases; unmatched bases: 0. In nucleotides, the CDR3 is TGTGCCAGCAGTGACGGGACTAGCGCCGGGGAGCTGTTTTTT. Amino acid sequence: CASSDGTSAGELFF.

The CDR3 DNA reads TGTGCCTGGAGAGACAAGGGGTTTGGACAAGAGACCCAGTACTTC. Its protein product is CAWRDKGFGQETQYF. The chain recombines TRBV30 with TRBJ2-5; D may be TRBD1 (5 bases). The V gene lost 3 bases and the J gene lost 2 bases, with 16 bases spanning the gap. Germline CDR1 is GTSNPN and CDR2 is SVGIG (reference sequence). The CDR3 is 15 amino acids.

Of note for this clone: Other DNA sequences in this sample translate to the same CDR3. The chain uses TRBV6-2 or TRBV6-3 and TRBJ2-7, with D perhaps TRBD1 (6 bases). Trimming cost V 4 bases and J 3 bases, with 13 bases left between them. Germline V lookup: CDR1 MNHEY, CDR2 SVGEGT. The CDR3 has 14 residues. The CDR3 DNA sequence: TGTGCCAGCAGTTTCGTAGGGGGAAGCTACGAGCAGTACTTC. Encoded protein: CASSFVGGSYEQYF.

This clone was counted between two and nine times. Distinct nucleotide sequences in the sample also encode this CDR3. The chain recombines TRBV11-1 with TRBJ1-5; D is ambiguous. CDR3 length: 13 amino acids. V lost 3 bases to trimming and J lost 4 bases, with 7 bases between them. Germline lookup yields CDR1 SGHAT and CDR2 FQDESV (reference sequence). CDR3 bases: TGTGCCAGCAGCTTCAACGTGAATCAGCCCCAGCATTTT. Residues: CASSFNVNQPQHF.

J is TRBJ2-1 and V is TRBV30; D not resolved. V was clipped by 2 bases and J by 8 bases, with 4 bases between them. The CDR3 runs 10 residues. CDR1 and CDR2 (germline): GTSNPN, SVGIG (reference sequence). The CDR3 is CAWSQHEQFF. The CDR3 nucleotides are TGTGCCTGGAGTCAGCATGAGCAGTTCTTC.

This clone was counted a few times. The chain couples TRBV19 to TRBJ2-3, with a possible D match to TRBD1 (6 bases). Trimming took 5 bases from V and 2 from J, leaving 11 bases between them. The CDR3 has 14 residues. Per the germline V gene, CDR1 is LNHDA and CDR2 is SQIVND (reference sequence). The CDR3 loop reads CASSPKGDTDTQYF. Here the CDR3 DNA reads TGTGCCAGTAGTCCTAAGGGGGACACAGATACGCAGTATTTT. The whole variable domain, remainder taken from reference TRBV19 and TRBJ2-3, is DGGITQSPKYLFRKEGQNVTLSCEQNLNHDAMYWYRQDPGQGLRLIYYSQIVNDFQKGDIAEGYSVSREKKESFPLTVTSAQKNPTAFYLCASSPKGDTDTQYFGPGTRLTVL.

This clone occurred a few times. The chain employs TRBV29-1 and TRBJ2-2; TRBD1 might be the D (5 bases). Germline V gene sequence: CDR1 SQVTM, CDR2 ANQGSEA. Trimming left V 6 bases short and J 8 bases short, with 16 bases between. The CDR3 length is 13 residues. As DNA, the CDR3 is TGCAGCGTGGCGGAAGGGGTTGAAGGGGAGCTGTTTTTT. Translation gives CSVAEGVEGELFF.

As regards this clone: This sample includes further DNA sequences coding for the same CDR3. The chain couples TRBV7-2 to TRBJ1-1; D remains unclear. The CDR3 has 14 residues. Germline lookup yields CDR1 SGHTA and CDR2 FQGNSA. Trimming took off 2 bases at V and 1 base at J, with 8 bases between the two ends. CDR3: CASSLTAANTEAFF. The DNA of the CDR3 is TGTGCCAGCAGCTTAACAGCGGCGAACACTGAAGCTTTCTTT. The whole variable domain, filled in from reference TRBV7-2 and TRBJ1-1, reads GAGVSQSPSNKVTEKGKDVELRCDPISGHTALYWYRQSLGQGLEFLIYFQGNSAPDKSGLPSDRFSAERTGGSVSTLTIQRTQQEDSAVYLCASSLTAANTEAFFGQGTRLTVV.

The CDR3 DNA sequence: TGTGCCAGCAGTAGACAGGTAAACTACGAGCAGTACTTC. Its translation is CASSRQVNYEQYF. The chain uses TRBV2 and TRBJ2-7; weak D call: TRBD1 (6 bases). V gave up 5 bases and J gave up 3 bases, with 11 bases separating them. CDR1 and CDR2 (germline): SNHLY, FYNNEI. The CDR3 covers 13 residues.

In nucleotides, the CDR3 is TGTGCCAGCAGTAGCGACAGGGGGAGTAGCTATGGCTACACCTTC. Its translation is CASSSDRGSSYGYTF. The chain has TRBV6-5 and TRBJ1-2; 9 bases match TRBD1. The CDR3 loop spans 15 amino acids. Losses at the gene ends were 5 bases for V and 4 bases for J; bases not matched to a gene: 8. The germline gives CDR1 MNHEY, CDR2 SVGAGI.

This clone appeared a single time. For the CDR3, the DNA is TGTGCCTGGAGTGCCCTAGCGGGAGATGTACACGAGCAGTACTTC. This translates into CAWSALAGDVHEQYF. J is TRBJ2-7 and V is TRBV30; 10 nucleotides match TRBD2. With 1 base clipped from V and 5 bases from J, the junction kept 8 bases outside the gene matches. This CDR3 contains 15 residues. Germline V gene sequence: CDR1 GTSNPN, CDR2 SVGIG (reference sequence). Drawing the rest from reference TRBV30 and TRBJ2-7, the complete variable domain is SQTIHQWPATLVQPVGSPLSLECTVEGTSNPNLYWYRQAAGRGLQLLFYSVGIGQISSEVPQNLSASRPQDRQFILSSKKLLLSDSGFYLCAWSALAGDVHEQYFGPGTRLTVT.

The V call is TRBV7-2, the J call TRBJ1-2; 10 bases map to TRBD1. Per the germline V gene, CDR1 is SGHTA and CDR2 is FQGNSA. The CDR3 loop spans 12 amino acids. The J segment lost 7 bases and the V segment lost 5 bases, leaving 1 base of the junction unmatched. The CDR3 DNA is TGTGCCAGCAGCCGACAGGGGGCTGGCTACACCTTC. Translated: CASSRQGAGYTF.

This rearrangement joins TRBV2 to TRBJ2-7; D ambiguous. V shed 3 bases and J shed 4 bases, with 4 bases lying between them. Germline V gene lookup returns CDR1 SNHLY and CDR2 FYNNEI. The CDR3 is 11 amino acids. DNA for the CDR3: TGTGCCAGCAGTGATTGGTACGAGCAGTACTTC. It yields the protein CASSDWYEQYF.

The chain joins TRBV28 to TRBJ1-2; no clear D. V was cut by 1 base and J by 1 base, with 13 bases left in between. Germline CDR1 MDHEN, CDR2 SYDVKM. The length of the CDR3 is 16 residues. CDR3 protein: CASSLSAEDGNYGYTF. The DNA for the CDR3 is TGTGCCAGCAGTTTATCGGCAGAGGACGGTAACTATGGCTACACCTTC.

The rearrangement uses TRBV11-3 and TRBJ1-1, with TRBD1 as a possible D gene (5 bases). The CDR3 has 14 residues. The V end was cut by 2 bases, the J end by 1 base, with 8 bases between. CDR1 and CDR2 from the germline V gene are SGHNT and YENEEA. The DNA of the CDR3 is TGTGCCAGCAGCTTAAGAGGGGAGAACACTGAAGCTTTCTTT. This codes for CASSLRGENTEAFF.